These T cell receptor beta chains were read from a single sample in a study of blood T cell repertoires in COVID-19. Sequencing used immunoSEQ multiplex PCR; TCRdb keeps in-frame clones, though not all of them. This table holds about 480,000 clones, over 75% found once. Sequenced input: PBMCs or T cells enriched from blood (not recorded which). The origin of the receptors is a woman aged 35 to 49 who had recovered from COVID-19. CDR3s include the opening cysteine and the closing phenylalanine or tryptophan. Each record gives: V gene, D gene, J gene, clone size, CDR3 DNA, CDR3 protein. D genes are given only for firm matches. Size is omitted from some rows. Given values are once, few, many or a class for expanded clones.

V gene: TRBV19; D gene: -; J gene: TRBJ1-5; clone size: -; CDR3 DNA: TGTGCCAGTAGTATTCTGACGGAGGGGAGCAATCAGCCCCAGCATTTT; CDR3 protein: CASSILTEGSNQPQHF
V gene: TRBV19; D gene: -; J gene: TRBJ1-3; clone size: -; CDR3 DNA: TGTGCCAGCAGCCGGGGGGCAGGAAACACCATATATTTT; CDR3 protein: CASSRGAGNTIYF
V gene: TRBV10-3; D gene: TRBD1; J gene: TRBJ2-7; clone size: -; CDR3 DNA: TGTGCCATAGGGGGGAAGGGATTCGCCGGGACAGGGGCTTTTGGCGAGCAGTACTTC; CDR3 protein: CAIGGKGFAGTGAFGEQYF
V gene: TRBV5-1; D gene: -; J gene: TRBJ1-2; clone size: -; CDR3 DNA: TGCGCCAGTGCAGGAGGTCCTAACTATGGCTACACCTTC; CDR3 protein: CASAGGPNYGYTF
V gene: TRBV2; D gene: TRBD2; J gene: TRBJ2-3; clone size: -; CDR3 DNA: TGTGCCAGTAAAGGGACTAGCGGGAAAACAGATACGCAGTATTTT; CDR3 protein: CASKGTSGKTDTQYF
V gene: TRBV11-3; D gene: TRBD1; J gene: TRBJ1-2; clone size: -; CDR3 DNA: TGTGCCAGCAGCCCAGATACCGGGACAGGGAGCAAAGGCTACACCTTC; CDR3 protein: CASSPDTGTGSKGYTF
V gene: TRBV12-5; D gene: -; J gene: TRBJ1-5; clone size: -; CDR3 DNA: TGTGCTAGTGGTTTTACCCCATCTAACCAAACAGTACCTTATAGCAATCAGCCCCAGCATTTT; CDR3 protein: CASGFTPSNQTVPYSNQPQHF
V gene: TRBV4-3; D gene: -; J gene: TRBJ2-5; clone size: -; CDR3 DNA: TGCGCCAGCAGCCAATTCCCCGGGGAGACCCAGTACTTC; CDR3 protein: CASSQFPGETQYF
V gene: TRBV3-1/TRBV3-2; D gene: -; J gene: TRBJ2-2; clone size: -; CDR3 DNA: TGTGCCAGCAGCCGCTCACCGGGACACCGCGGGGAGCTGTTTTTT; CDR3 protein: CASSRSPGHRGELFF
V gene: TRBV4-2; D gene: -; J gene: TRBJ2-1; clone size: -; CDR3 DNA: TGTGCCAGCAGCCAAGACCAGTACAATGAGCAGTTCTTC; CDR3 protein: CASSQDQYNEQFF
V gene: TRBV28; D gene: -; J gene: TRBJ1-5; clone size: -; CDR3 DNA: TGTGCCAGCAGGCCAGGGGACGGCCAGCCCCAGCATTTT; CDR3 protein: CASRPGDGQPQHF
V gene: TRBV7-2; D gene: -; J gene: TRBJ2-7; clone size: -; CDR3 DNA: TGTGCCAGCAGCTTAGTAGTATCGAGTGGCGAGCAGTACTTC; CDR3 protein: CASSLVVSSGEQYF
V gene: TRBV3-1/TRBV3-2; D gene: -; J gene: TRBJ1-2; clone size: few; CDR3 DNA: TGTGCCAGCAGCAGGGACACTTCTGGCTACACCTTC; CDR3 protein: CASSRDTSGYTF
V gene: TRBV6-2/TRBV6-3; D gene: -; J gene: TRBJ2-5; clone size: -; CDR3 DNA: TGTGCCAGCAGTACAGCGGAAACCGCAATAGAGACCCAGTACTTC; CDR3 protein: CASSTAETAIETQYF
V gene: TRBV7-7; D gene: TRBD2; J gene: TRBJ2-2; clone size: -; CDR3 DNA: TGTGCCAGCAGCTTGACCTTTAGCGGGACCGGGGAGCTGTTTTTT; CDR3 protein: CASSLTFSGTGELFF
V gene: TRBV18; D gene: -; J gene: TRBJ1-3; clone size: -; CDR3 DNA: TGTGCCAGCTCACCACCGGGACAAATCTCTGGAAACACCATATATTTT; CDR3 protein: CASSPPGQISGNTIYF
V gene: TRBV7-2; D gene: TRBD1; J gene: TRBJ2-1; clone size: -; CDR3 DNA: TGTGCCAGCAGCTACCGGTCGACAGGGGGCGATGAGCAGTTCTTC; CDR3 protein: CASSYRSTGGDEQFF
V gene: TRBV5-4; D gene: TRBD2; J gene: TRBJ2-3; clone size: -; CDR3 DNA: TGTGCCAGCAGCCGGTTACTAGCGGGACCTAGCACAGATACGCAGTATTTT; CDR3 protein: CASSRLLAGPSTDTQYF
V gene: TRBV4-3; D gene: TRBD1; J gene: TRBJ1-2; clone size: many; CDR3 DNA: TGCGCCAGCAGTTTGGGACAGAACTATGGCTACACCTTC; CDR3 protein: CASSLGQNYGYTF
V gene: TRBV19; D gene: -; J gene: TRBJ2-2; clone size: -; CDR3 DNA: TGTGCCAGTAGTATTCCCCCCGGGGATAACACCGGGGAGCTGTTTTTT; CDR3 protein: CASSIPPGDNTGELFF
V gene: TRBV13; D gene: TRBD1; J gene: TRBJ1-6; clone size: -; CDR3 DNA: TGTGCCAGCAGCTTTTTCAGGGGGCGAGGTTCACCCCTCCACTTT; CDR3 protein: CASSFFRGRGSPLHF
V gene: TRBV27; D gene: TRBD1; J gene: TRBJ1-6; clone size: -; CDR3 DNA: TGTGCCAGCAGTTTTGGGACAGGGAATAATTCACCCCTCCACTTT; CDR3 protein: CASSFGTGNNSPLHF
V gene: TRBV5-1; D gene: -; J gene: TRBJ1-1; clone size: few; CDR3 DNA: TGCGCCAGCAGCTTGATGGTAGAGGAAATGAACACTGAAGCTTTCTTT; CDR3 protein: CASSLMVEEMNTEAFF
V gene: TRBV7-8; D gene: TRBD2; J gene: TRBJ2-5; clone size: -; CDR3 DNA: TGTGCCAGCAGCTCCGCTCCCGGGACTAGCGGGGACGAGACCCAGTACTTC; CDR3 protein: CASSSAPGTSGDETQYF
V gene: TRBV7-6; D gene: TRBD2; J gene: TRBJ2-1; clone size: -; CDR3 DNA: TGTGCCAGCAGCTTAGCCCTAGCGGAGGGCTCCTACAATGAGCAGTTCTTC; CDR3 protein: CASSLALAEGSYNEQFF
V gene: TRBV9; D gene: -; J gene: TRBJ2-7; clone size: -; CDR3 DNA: TGTGCCAGCAGCGTAGGGCCAGAATACGAGCAGTACTTC; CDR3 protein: CASSVGPEYEQYF
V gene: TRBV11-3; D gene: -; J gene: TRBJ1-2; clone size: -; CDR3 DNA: TGTGCCAGCAGCTTAGGTACTGAAAATGGCTACACCTTC; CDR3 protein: CASSLGTENGYTF
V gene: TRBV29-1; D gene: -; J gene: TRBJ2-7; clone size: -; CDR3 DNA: TGCAGCGTTGTGAGTGGGAGTGAGTACGAGCAGTACTTC; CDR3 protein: CSVVSGSEYEQYF
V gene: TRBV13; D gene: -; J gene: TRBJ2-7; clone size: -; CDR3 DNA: TGTGCCAGCAGCTTAACCCTGGCCCAGGGCTACGAGCAGTACTTC; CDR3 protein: CASSLTLAQGYEQYF
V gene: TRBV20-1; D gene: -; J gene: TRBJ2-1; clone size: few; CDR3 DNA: TGCAGTGCTAGTAAAGGGGACTTCTCCTACAATGAGCAGTTCTTC; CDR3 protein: CSASKGDFSYNEQFF
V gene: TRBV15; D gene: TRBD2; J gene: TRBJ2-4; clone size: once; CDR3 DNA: TGTGCCACCAGCAGACCGAGGACTAGCGGGAGAACAAAAAACATTCAGTACTTC; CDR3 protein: CATSRPRTSGRTKNIQYF
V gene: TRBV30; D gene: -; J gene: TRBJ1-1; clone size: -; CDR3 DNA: TGTGCCTGGAGTACAGGGCGGACGTCTACTGAAGCTTTCTTT; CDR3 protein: CAWSTGRTSTEAFF
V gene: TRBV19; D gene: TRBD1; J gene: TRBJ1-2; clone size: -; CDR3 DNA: TGTGCCAGTCGACAGGGGAAGAGCTATGGCTACACCTTC; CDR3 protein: CASRQGKSYGYTF
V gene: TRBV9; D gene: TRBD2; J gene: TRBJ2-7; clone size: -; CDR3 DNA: TGTGCCAGCAGCCAAGGGACTAGCGGGACCTACGAGCAGTACTTC; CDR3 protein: CASSQGTSGTYEQYF
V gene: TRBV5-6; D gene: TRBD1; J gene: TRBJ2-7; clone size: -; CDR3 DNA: TGTGCCAGCAGCGCGACAGGGCTCCCCTACGAGCAGTACTTC; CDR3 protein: CASSATGLPYEQYF
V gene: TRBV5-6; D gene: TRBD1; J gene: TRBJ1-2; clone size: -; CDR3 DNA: TGTGCCAGCAGGACAGGGAGTTGGTACTATGGCTACACCTTC; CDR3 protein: CASRTGSWYYGYTF
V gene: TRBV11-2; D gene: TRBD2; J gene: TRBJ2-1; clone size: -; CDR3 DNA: TGTGCCAGCAGCTCCCCCCGCGGGAGAATGAATGAGCAGTTCTTC; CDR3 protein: CASSSPRGRMNEQFF
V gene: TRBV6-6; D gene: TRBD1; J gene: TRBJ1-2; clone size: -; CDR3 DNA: TGTGCCAGCAGTTACTCGACAGGGGATGGCTACACCTTC; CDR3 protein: CASSYSTGDGYTF
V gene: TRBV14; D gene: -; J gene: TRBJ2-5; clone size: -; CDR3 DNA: TGTGCCAGCAGCCAAGGGGGGCCCGGAGAAGAGACCCAGTACTTC; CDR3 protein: CASSQGGPGEETQYF
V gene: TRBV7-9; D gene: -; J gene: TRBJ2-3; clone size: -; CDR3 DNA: TGTGCCAGCAGCTTAGGCGGGGTTGCAGATACGCAGTATTTT; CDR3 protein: CASSLGGVADTQYF
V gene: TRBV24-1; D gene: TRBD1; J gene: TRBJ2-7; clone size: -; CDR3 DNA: TGTGCCACCAGTGACGTCCCGGGACAGGTTCGGGGGATCGACGAGCAGTACTTC; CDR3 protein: CATSDVPGQVRGIDEQYF
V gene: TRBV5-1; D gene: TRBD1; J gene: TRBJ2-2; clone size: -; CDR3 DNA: TGCGCCAGCAGTTATACAGGGGCCGGGGAGCTGTTTTTT; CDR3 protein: CASSYTGAGELFF